Below, 26 T cell receptor beta chains from the same sample are listed, as sequenced in a study of T cell responses to AZD1222 COVID-19 vaccine. Repertoires were generated with immunoSEQ multiplex PCR, while TCRdb's copy carries only in-frame clones and drops some. The repertoire has approximately 150,000 clones, around 90% of them found once; the top ten carry under 5.5%. Source: peripheral blood, taken 28 days after the second dose of the MenACWY control vaccine. These receptors were taken from an adult who received the MenACWY meningococcal vaccine as a control.

The J gene is TRBJ2-1, the V gene TRBV27; tentative D call: TRBD2 (5 bases). CDR1 and CDR2 (germline): MNHEY, SMNVEV (reference sequence). Trimming removed 8 bases from V and 16 bases from J, with 18 bases in between. The CDR3 length is 11 residues. The CDR3 sequence is CASQDGLHIFF. The CDR3 DNA reads TGTGCCAGCCAAGATGGACTCCACATCTTCTTC.

The chain combines TRBV18 with TRBJ2-1; tentative D call: TRBD2 (5 bases). The germline gives CDR1 KGHSH, CDR2 LQKENI. The ends were cut back, 2 bases at V and 6 bases at J, with 11 bases in the middle. The CDR3 has 14 residues. The CDR3 spells CASSPTIGGNEQFF. The CDR3 DNA is TGTGCCAGCTCACCAACCATTGGAGGCAATGAGCAGTTCTTC.

V gene TRBV4-1 combines with J gene TRBJ2-6; 7 bases are shared with TRBD2. Germline assignment: CDR1 MGHRA and CDR2 YSYEKL. Trimming removed 0 bases from V and 12 bases from J; junction bases left unmatched: 5. The CDR3 totals 14 residues. CDR3 bases: TGCGCCAGCAGCCAAGAGCCGGCGGGAGCCGTCCTGACTTTC. Its protein is CASSQEPAGAVLTF.

The rearrangement joins TRBV18 to TRBJ1-2; D is unresolved. Germline CDR1 and CDR2: KGHSH and LQKENI. The CDR3 is 12 residues long. Trimming left V 2 bases short and J 2 bases short, with 3 bases between. CDR3 sequence: CASSPGNYGYTF. In DNA, the CDR3 is TGTGCCAGCTCACCAGGGAACTATGGCTACACCTTC.

The chain carries TRBV12-5 and TRBJ1-1; maybe TRBD1 (5 bases). The CDR3 spans 16 residues. Germline V gene sequence: CDR1 LGHNT, CDR2 FRNRAP. Trimming removed 0 bases at V and 8 bases at J, with 19 bases between. CDR3 sequence (DNA): TGTGCTAGTGGTTTGGTCCTTGGGGCAGGCCAACTAGAAGCTTTCTTT. Amino acid sequence: CASGLVLGAGQLEAFF.

Here the CDR3 DNA reads TGCGCCAGCAGCCAAGCCTTTAGACAGATCTATGGCTACACCTTC. Translating it yields CASSQAFRQIYGYTF. This rearrangement joins TRBV4-3 to TRBJ1-2; a weak D match, TRBD1 (5 bases). Germline-derived CDR1 and CDR2 are LGHNA and YSLEER. Trimming shortened V by 1 base and J by 4 bases, and 13 bases separated the two germline ends. The CDR3 is 15 residues long.

CDR3 loop: CASTQDRGGNTIYF. In DNA, the CDR3 is TGCGCCAGCACCCAGGACAGGGGTGGAAACACCATATATTTT. The chain employs TRBV5-1 and TRBJ1-3, with 9 positions matching TRBD1. Losses at the gene ends were 6 bases for V and 3 bases for J; bases not matched to a gene: 4. The CDR3 extends over 14 amino acids. The germline CDR1 and CDR2 sequences are SGHRS and YFSETQ.

The CDR3 nucleotides read TGTGCCAGCAGCTTCGGCGGGGGGGATACCGGGGAGCTGTTTTTT. It encodes CASSFGGGDTGELFF. This chain uses TRBV11-2 with TRBJ2-2, with 9 bases aligning to TRBD2. This CDR3 is built from 15 residues. V dropped 3 bases and J dropped 5; count of bases not matched to a gene: 4. CDR1 and CDR2 from the germline V gene are SGHAT and FQNNGV.

There are a few counts of this clone. V usage is TRBV6-5 and J usage is TRBJ1-5, with 7 bases lining up with TRBD1. CDR3 length: 14 amino acids. Trimming cost V 6 bases and J 4 bases; bases outside gene matches: 6. Looked up from germline, CDR1 is MNHEY and CDR2 is SVGAGI. The CDR3: CASRPGQWNQPQHF. CDR3 in DNA: TGTGCCAGCAGGCCGGGACAGTGGAATCAGCCCCAGCATTTT.

The rearrangement links TRBV29-1 to TRBJ1-1; D gene unclear. This CDR3 is built from 13 residues. Germline lookup yields CDR1 SQVTM and CDR2 ANQGSEA. Trimming removed 6 bases at V and 1 base at J, with 12 bases between. DNA of the CDR3: TGCAGCGTAAGCCAAGGCACGAACACTGAAGCTTTCTTT. It encodes CSVSQGTNTEAFF.

The V and J genes are TRBV29-1 and TRBJ2-1; tentative D call: TRBD2 (7 bases). The germline V and J ends were trimmed by 7 bases and 5 bases, with 18 bases remaining between them. Germline V lookup: CDR1 SQVTM, CDR2 ANQGSEA. The CDR3 has 14 amino acids. The CDR3 nucleotides read TGCAGCGCGACGGGGGGCGCAAGGAACAATGAGCAGTTCTTC. Its translation is CSATGGARNNEQFF.

The genes are TRBV6-2 or TRBV6-3 and TRBJ2-7; 7 bases are a match to TRBD1. Germline CDR1 and CDR2: MNHEY and SVGEGT. This CDR3 is 13 amino acids long. J gave up 3 bases and V 5 bases, and 4 bases lay outside the gene matches. The CDR3 is CASSADRVYEQYF. The CDR3 DNA sequence: TGTGCCAGCAGTGCCGACAGGGTCTACGAGCAGTACTTC.

The table lists this clone with a few counts. The rearrangement links TRBV7-9 to TRBJ2-1; 9 bases are a match to TRBD2. This CDR3 is built from 14 residues. Trimming removed 3 bases from V and 7 bases from J; junction bases left unmatched: 4. CDR1 and CDR2 (germline): SEHNR, FQNEAQ (reference sequence). DNA for the CDR3: TGTGCCAGCAGCTTTGAGGGACTAGCAAATGAGCAGTTCTTC. Residues: CASSFEGLANEQFF.

The chain couples TRBV7-2 to TRBJ2-1; 10 bases map to TRBD2. Germline lookup yields CDR1 SGHTA and CDR2 FQGNSA. V trimming: 1 base; J trimming: 7 bases; junction bases outside the gene matches: 1. This CDR3 has 14 amino acids. The chain's CDR3 is CASSLVTSGNEQFF. The DNA of the CDR3 is TGTGCCAGCAGCTTAGTGACTAGCGGGAATGAGCAGTTCTTC.

The V gene is TRBV7-2, the J gene TRBJ2-2, with D perhaps matching TRBD1 (6 bases). The germline gives CDR1 SGHTA, CDR2 FQGNSA. This CDR3 is 16 amino acids long. V was trimmed by 3 bases and J by 0 bases, leaving 11 bases between them. This CDR3 is CASSFAGTPNTGELFF. The CDR3 region has the DNA TGTGCCAGCAGCTTCGCCGGGACACCGAACACCGGGGAGCTGTTTTTT.

The CDR3 protein is CASSPGQVMGHPPLHF. The DNA of the CDR3 is TGTGCCAGCAGCCCCGGACAGGTTATGGGACATCCACCCCTCCACTTT. V gene TRBV7-9 combines with J gene TRBJ1-6, with 7 bases matching TRBD1. Germline lookup yields CDR1 SEHNR and CDR2 FQNEAQ (reference sequence). The CDR3 extends over 16 amino acids. V shed 5 bases, J shed 11 bases, and the junction held 15 bases outside the gene matches.

This clone appeared once. This sequence joins TRBV5-6 and TRBJ1-1; D is unclear. The CDR3 sequence is 14 residues long. Germline CDR1 and CDR2: SGHDT and YYEEEE. Trimming left V 6 bases short and J 3 bases short, with 15 bases between. The CDR3 DNA is TGTGCCAGCACCATTTTCCAGGCAGACACTGAAGCTTTCTTT. Translating it yields CASTIFQADTEAFF.

The genes are TRBV28 and TRBJ1-2; 9 bases are shared with TRBD1. From germline, CDR1 is MDHEN and CDR2 SYDVKM. The CDR3 covers 14 residues. Trimming at V came to 0 bases and at J to 8 bases, leaving 4 bases not matched to a gene. CDR3 sequence: CASSLWGQGSGYTF. The CDR3 nucleotides are TGTGCCAGCAGTTTATGGGGACAGGGAAGCGGCTACACCTTC.

The gene calls are TRBV6-5 and TRBJ2-5; 9 nucleotides agree with TRBD2. V trimming: 0 bases; J trimming: 2 bases; junction bases outside the gene matches: 4. Germline V CDR1 and CDR2: MNHEY, SVGAGI. The CDR3 is made up of 16 amino acids. CDR3 amino acids: CASSYSGLAGQETQYF. The CDR3 nucleotides read TGTGCCAGCAGTTACTCGGGGCTAGCGGGACAAGAGACCCAGTACTTC.

The V call is TRBV10-3, the J call TRBJ1-2; D might be TRBD1 (5 bases). CDR1 is ENHRY, CDR2 SYGVKD, per germline. This CDR3 has 11 amino acids. Trimming took 6 bases from V and 7 from J, leaving 9 bases between them. This CDR3 reads CAISQGGGYTF. DNA for the CDR3: TGTGCCATCAGCCAGGGAGGTGGCTACACCTTC.

This sequence joins TRBV29-1 and TRBJ2-5; 7 nucleotides agree with TRBD2. There are 12 residues in the CDR3. V lost 6 bases and J lost 5; bases outside the gene matches: 6. From germline, CDR1 is SQVTM and CDR2 ANQGSEA. The CDR3 sequence: CSVGGLRETQYF. The CDR3 DNA sequence: TGCAGCGTCGGGGGACTACGGGAGACCCAGTACTTC.

The V gene is TRBV29-1, the J gene TRBJ2-1, with D tentatively TRBD1 or TRBD2 (5 bases each). Trimming took off 3 bases at V and 6 bases at J, with 18 bases between the two ends. CDR3 size: 15 residues. The V gene's germline CDR1 is SQVTM and CDR2 ANQGSEA. This chain's CDR3 is CSVERGRTALNEQFF. The DNA of the CDR3 is TGCAGCGTTGAGAGGGGAAGGACGGCCCTCAATGAGCAGTTCTTC.

This clone was observed once. The chain has TRBV6-2 or TRBV6-3 and TRBJ2-2, with TRBD2 as a possible D gene (5 bases). Trimming cost V 6 bases and J 6 bases, with 14 bases left between them. The CDR3 is 14 amino acids. Per the germline V gene, CDR1 is MNHEY and CDR2 is SVGEGT. CDR3 region: CASSLTHGAGELFF. The CDR3, as DNA: TGTGCCAGCAGCTTGACCCACGGGGCCGGGGAGCTGTTTTTT.

The V gene is TRBV5-1, the J gene TRBJ2-3; tentatively, D is TRBD2 (6 bases). Germline V gives CDR1 SGHRS, CDR2 YFSETQ. Between the trimmed V and J ends, which lost 5 bases and 6 bases, there was a span of 13 bases. This CDR3 spans 13 amino acids. CDR3 loop: CASSSGEGDTQYF. CDR3 sequence (DNA): TGCGCCAGCAGTTCGGGAGAGGGGGATACGCAGTATTTT.

The table lists this clone with a count of one. The rearrangement uses TRBV7-2 and TRBJ1-4; 8 nucleotides agree with TRBD1. The germline V gene encodes CDR1 SGHTA and CDR2 FQGNSA. This CDR3 is 17 amino acids long. V shed 3 bases and J 10 bases; nucleotides not matched to a gene: 16. The CDR3 loop is CASSFTGSRDRRGKLFF. The CDR3, as DNA: TGTGCCAGCAGCTTCACCGGGTCCAGGGACAGGAGGGGAAAACTGTTTTTT.

The table lists this clone with a count of one. This chain joins TRBV7-9 and TRBJ1-6, with D tentatively TRBD1 (5 bases). The V gene lost 2 bases and the J gene lost 5 bases, with 7 bases spanning the gap. This CDR3 is 14 amino acids long. Per germline, CDR1 SEHNR and CDR2 FQNEAQ (reference sequence). The CDR3 nucleotides are TGTGCCAGCAGCTTAATACAGGATAATTCACCCCTCCACTTT. Amino acid sequence: CASSLIQDNSPLHF.